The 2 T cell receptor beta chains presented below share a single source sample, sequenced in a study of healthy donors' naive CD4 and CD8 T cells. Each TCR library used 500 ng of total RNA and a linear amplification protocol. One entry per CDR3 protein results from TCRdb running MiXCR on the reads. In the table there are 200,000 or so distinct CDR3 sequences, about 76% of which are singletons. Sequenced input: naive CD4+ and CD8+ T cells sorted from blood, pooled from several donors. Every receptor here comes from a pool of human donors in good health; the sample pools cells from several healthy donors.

DNA of the CDR3: TGTGCCAGTACCGGGTCGGGGGAGCAGTTCTTC. Translating it yields CASTGSGEQFF. This chain connects TRBV19 to TRBJ2-1; a weak D match, TRBD2 (5 bases). Germline loops: CDR1 LNHDA, CDR2 SQIVND (reference sequence). The CDR3 covers 11 residues. With 7 bases removed from V and 10 bases from J, the gap between germline ends came to 11 bases.

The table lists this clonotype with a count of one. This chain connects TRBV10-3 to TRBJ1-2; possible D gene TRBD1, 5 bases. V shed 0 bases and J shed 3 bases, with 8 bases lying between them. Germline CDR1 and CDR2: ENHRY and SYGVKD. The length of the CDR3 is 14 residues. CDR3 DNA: TGTGCCATCAGTGAGTCGGACATTTACTATGGCTACACCTTC. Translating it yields CAISESDIYYGYTF.